What follows are 17 T cell receptor beta chains derived from one specimen sequenced in a study of T cell responses to AZD1222 COVID-19 vaccine (dated by TCRdb to about 2021). This specimen's time point label, per the study, means: about 28 days (+/-7) after the second vaccine dose. Preparation of the library involved the immunoSEQ multiplex PCR assay. TCRdb took over this immuneACCESS table, retaining in-frame rearrangements with V and J assigned. Such tables are incomplete; in checked studies, under half of the missing clones stem from an unresolved V gene, and the remainder is unexplained. The sample records about 150,000 clones, roughly 93% of which are singletons. The ten largest account for more than 1.5% of the sample. Sequencing was performed on peripheral blood, taken 28 days after the second AZD1222 dose. The receptors stem from an adult who received the AZD1222 COVID-19 vaccine.

This chain links TRBV5-1 with TRBJ1-3, with D perhaps matching TRBD1 (5 bases). The CDR3 totals 17 residues. From germline, CDR1 is SGHRS and CDR2 YFSETQ. The ends were cut back, 5 bases at V and 0 bases at J, with 18 bases in the middle. CDR3 sequence: CASSRSSQGTSGNTIYF. CDR3 nucleotides: TGCGCCAGCAGTCGAAGTAGTCAGGGCACCTCTGGAAACACCATATATTTT.

V and J are TRBV12-5 and TRBJ2-7, with TRBD1 matching 7 bases. Germline values: CDR1 LGHNT, CDR2 FRNRAP. The CDR3 extends over 13 amino acids. Trimming removed 5 bases from V and 1 base from J; junction bases left unmatched: 2. The CDR3 region has the DNA TGTGCTAGTGGTCGGGACAGTTCCTACGAGCAGTACTTC. Protein: CASGRDSSYEQYF.

The CDR3: CASSVGGHGGDEQYF. The DNA for the CDR3 is TGTGCCAGCAGCGTAGGGGGACATGGTGGGGACGAGCAGTACTTC. The chain couples TRBV9 to TRBJ2-7; tentatively, D is TRBD1 (6 bases). From germline, CDR1 is SGDLS and CDR2 YYNGEE. The CDR3 is made up of 15 amino acids. V shed 0 bases and J shed 5 bases, with 15 bases lying between them.

The chain uses TRBV20-1 and TRBJ1-1, with D maybe TRBD1 (5 bases). This CDR3 has 11 residues. Looked up from germline, CDR1 is DFQATT and CDR2 is SNEGSKA (reference sequence). The CDR3 sequence: CSAGGNTEAFF. The CDR3 coding sequence is TGCAGCGCTGGGGGGAACACTGAAGCTTTCTTT.

This chain connects TRBV10-2 to TRBJ2-6, with a weak D call TRBD1 (5 bases). The CDR3 spans 14 residues. V lost 7 bases, J lost 4 bases, and 11 bases lay in between. The germline V gene has CDR1 WSHSY and CDR2 SAAADI. CDR3 region: CASKEQAGANVLTF. As DNA, the CDR3 is TGCGCCAGCAAGGAACAGGCCGGGGCCAACGTCCTGACTTTC.

The chain uses TRBV19 and TRBJ2-6; 11 nucleotides agree with TRBD2. This CDR3 is built from 20 residues. Unmatched junction bases numbered 12, after V lost 5 bases and J lost 0 bases. Germline-derived CDR1 and CDR2 are LNHDA and SQIVND (reference sequence). The CDR3 sequence: CASSSYSGLAVSSGANVLTF. In nucleotides, the CDR3 is TGTGCCAGTAGTTCCTACTCGGGACTAGCGGTAAGCTCTGGGGCCAACGTCCTGACTTTC.

The chain joins TRBV20-1 to TRBJ1-2, with D possibly being TRBD1 (5 bases). CDR3 length: 11 amino acids. The germline V gene has CDR1 DFQATT and CDR2 SNEGSKA (reference sequence). Trimming removed 6 bases at V and 8 bases at J, with 13 bases between. The CDR3 loop is CSAGAGGGYTF. As DNA, the CDR3 is TGCAGTGCAGGGGCAGGCGGGGGCTACACCTTC.

This clone is a singleton in its sample. The chain uses TRBV19 and TRBJ2-2; D may be TRBD1 (6 bases). V was trimmed by 6 bases and J by 1 base, leaving 12 bases between them. The CDR3 spans 15 residues. The germline CDR1 and CDR2 sequences are LNHDA and SQIVND (reference sequence). CDR3 in DNA: TGTGCCAGTAGACCAACAGGGCTGAACACCGGGGAGCTGTTTTTT. It encodes CASRPTGLNTGELFF.

This chain joins TRBV7-8 and TRBJ2-1; D possibly corresponds to TRBD2 (6 bases). The CDR3 length is 13 residues. Germline V gene lookup returns CDR1 SGHVS and CDR2 FQNEAQ. V gave up 1 base and J gave up 8 bases, with 9 bases separating them. The CDR3 nucleotides are TGTGCCAGCAGCTTAGGGGAGGCAGATGAGCAGTTCTTC. Protein: CASSLGEADEQFF.

The chain employs TRBV6-4 and TRBJ2-1, with a tentative D call TRBD2 (6 bases). Between the trimmed V and J ends, which lost 2 bases and 9 bases, there was a span of 11 bases. The CDR3 extends over 13 amino acids. The germline CDR1 and CDR2 sequences are MRHNA and SNTAGT. CDR3 DNA: TGTGCCAGCAGTGACGAGTTCGGGAGTGAGCAGTTCTTC. This encodes CASSDEFGSEQFF.

This chain uses TRBV2 with TRBJ1-2, with D perhaps matching TRBD1 (5 bases). Germline lookup yields CDR1 SNHLY and CDR2 FYNNEI. Trimming shortened V by 6 bases and J by 7 bases, and 15 bases separated the two germline ends. The CDR3 consists of 13 residues. The CDR3 DNA is TGTGCCAGCAGGGAGTCAGGGTTCCCTGGCTACACCTTC. This gives the protein CASRESGFPGYTF.

The CDR3: CASSFGRRQLYGYTF. The CDR3 DNA follows: TGTGCCAGCAGCTTTGGGAGAAGGCAGCTTTATGGCTACACCTTC. The gene calls are TRBV7-9 and TRBJ1-2; D is undetermined. V lost 3 bases, J lost 5 bases, and 16 bases lay in between. CDR1 and CDR2 from the germline V gene are SEHNR and FQNEAQ (reference sequence). The CDR3 covers 15 residues. Together with reference TRBV7-9 and TRBJ1-2, the CDR3 gives the full variable domain: DTGVSQNPRHKITKRGQNVTFRCDPISEHNRLYWYRQTLGQGPEFLTYFQNEAQLEKSRLLSDRFSAERPKGSFSTLEIQRTEQGDSAMYLCASSFGRRQLYGYTFGSGTRLTVV.

The chain joins TRBV6-5 to TRBJ2-7, with D unclear. Deletions cut 0 bases from V and 0 bases from J, with 12 bases between. This CDR3 is built from 16 residues. Germline V lookup: CDR1 MNHEY, CDR2 SVGAGI. The CDR3 reads CASSYSKQFISYEQYF. The CDR3 region has the DNA TGTGCCAGCAGTTACTCGAAACAGTTCATCTCCTACGAGCAGTACTTC.

The genes are TRBV6-5 and TRBJ1-1; D unresolved. Trimming took 6 bases from V and 2 from J, leaving 13 bases between them. The CDR3 contains 14 residues. The germline V gene has CDR1 MNHEY and CDR2 SVGAGI. The CDR3 protein is CASRRTYSNTEAFF. CDR3 in DNA: TGTGCCAGCAGAAGGACCTATTCTAACACTGAAGCTTTCTTT.

J is TRBJ2-5 and V is TRBV29-1; 10 positions agree with TRBD1. CDR3 length equals 16 residues. V lost 1 base and J lost 2; bases outside the gene matches: 7. Germline CDR1 SQVTM, CDR2 ANQGSEA. The CDR3 DNA is TGCAGCGTTGAAGGAGGGACAGGGGTTGGGCAAGAGACCCAGTACTTC. Protein sequence: CSVEGGTGVGQETQYF. Filled out from reference TRBV29-1 and TRBJ2-5, the complete variable domain reads SAVISQKPSRDICQRGTSLTIQCQVDSQVTMMFWYRQQPGQSLTLIATANQGSEATYESGFVIDKFPISRPNLTFSTLTVSNMSPEDSSIYLCSVEGGTGVGQETQYFGPGTRLLVL.

As for this clone: Because the CDR3's place on the DNA is in doubt, the DNA is left out and the CDR3 is given as listed by TCRdb. This chain uses TRBV18 with TRBJ1-6. CDR1 and CDR2 from the germline V gene are KGHSH and LQKENI. The CDR3 totals 16 residues, both ends included. The CDR3 sequence is CASSPSVRSYNSPLHF.

The chain links TRBV24-1 to TRBJ2-2; maybe TRBD2 (6 bases). The ends were cut back, 9 bases at V and 2 bases at J, with 9 bases in the middle. CDR3 length: 13 amino acids. From germline, CDR1 is KGHDR and CDR2 SFDVKD. In DNA form, the CDR3 reads TGTGCCACCTCGGGGGTAAACACCGGGGAGCTGTTTTTT. It specifies CATSGVNTGELFF.